This T cell receptor beta chain was sequenced for a study of T cell repertoires in cytomegalovirus infection. Study details: Carrying CMV and the relevant HLA type showed in public TCR beta signatures.

As regards this clonotype: Its cognate antigen is unknown. A junction boundary mismatches the germline segment, possibly from a read error.

Study-wide results and limits: CMV-specific HLA-C-restricted TCR beta clonotypes dominated the ex vivo response.

Each CDR3 protein gets one entry after TCRdb re-called the reads with MiXCR. The data hold about 450,000 distinct CDR3 sequences, with about a third observed a single time. The CDR3 has 13 residues. Germline CDR1 SGHTA, CDR2 FQGNSA. J is TRBJ1-1 and V is TRBV7-2, with a possible D match to TRBD1 (5 bases). This receptor was obtained from a human donor in good health (CMV status not recorded). Some clones in this sample may be carry-over from other donors' samples. Sequencing input: PBMCs. The CDR3 region is CASSLGRGTGAFF. The CDR3 DNA sequence: TGTGCCAGCAGCTTAGGGAGGGGCACTGGAGCTTTCTTT.